One and the same sample provided the 20 T cell receptor beta chains below, sequenced in a study of beta chain features in type 1 diabetes (dated by TCRdb to 2016 to 2019). The full study reports these points: Type 1 diabetes patients showed a moderate but significant shortening of TCRB CDR3 length in all four CD4+ subsets.

Their cognate antigens are unknown. The library was produced with the immunoSEQ multiplex PCR assay. All of the isolated RNA was reverse transcribed with the High Capacity cDNA Reverse Transcription Kit, so expressed TCRB transcripts were sequenced. Imported from immuneACCESS, the table was reduced by TCRdb to in-frame sequences with V and J called. These copies leave out some clones; in studies compared against another copy, an unresolved V gene accounts for under half, and the cause of the remainder is not known. This sample lists over 150,000 clones; around 8% were detected once. The ten largest clones capture about 0.9% of the sample. The sequenced material came from central memory CD4+ T cells from blood. The source of these receptors is a woman aged 40 to 50 with type 1 diabetes.

The rearrangement joins TRBV7-8 to TRBJ1-2; D is perhaps TRBD1 (5 bases). V was trimmed by 5 bases and J by 7 bases, leaving 23 bases between them. The V gene's germline CDR1 is SGHVS and CDR2 FQNEAQ. The CDR3 covers 16 residues. CDR3 sequence: CASSQGQGGDRGGYTF. The DNA of the CDR3 is TGTGCCAGCAGCCAGGGCCAGGGAGGGGATCGAGGTGGCTACACCTTC.

The table lists this clone with many counts. The rearrangement joins TRBV30 to TRBJ2-7, with D perhaps TRBD2 (6 bases). The CDR3 extends over 12 amino acids. Looked up from germline, CDR1 is GTSNPN and CDR2 is SVGIG (reference sequence). The ends were cut back, 6 bases at V and 0 bases at J, with 9 bases in the middle. For the CDR3, the DNA is TGTGCCTGCCAGCGGGCCTCCTACGAGCAGTACTTC. Translating gives CACQRASYEQYF. Drawing the rest from reference TRBV30 and TRBJ2-7, the complete variable domain is SQTIHQWPATLVQPVGSPLSLECTVEGTSNPNLYWYRQAAGRGLQLLFYSVGIGQISSEVPQNLSASRPQDRQFILSSKKLLLSDSGFYLCACQRASYEQYFGPGTRLTVT.

The V gene is TRBV5-1, the J gene TRBJ2-3, with 7 bases matching TRBD1. V trimming: 0 bases; J trimming: 4 bases; junction bases outside the gene matches: 2. This CDR3 has 14 residues. CDR1 SGHRS and CDR2 YFSETQ come from the germline V gene. The DNA for the CDR3 is TGCGCCAGCAGCTTGGTAGGGGGCGCAGATACGCAGTATTTT. The encoded protein is CASSLVGGADTQYF.

This clone turned up a few times. The V call is TRBV25-1, the J call TRBJ2-2; D might be TRBD1 (5 bases). The CDR3 has 14 amino acids. From germline, CDR1 is MGHDK and CDR2 SYGVNS. V was clipped by 4 bases and J by 3 bases, with 9 bases between them. The CDR3 nucleotides are TGTGCCAGCAGTGGCCGCAGGGACACCGGGGAGCTGTTTTTT. It specifies CASSGRRDTGELFF.

The chain employs TRBV18 and TRBJ2-7; 8 positions agree with TRBD2. There are 15 residues in the CDR3. CDR1 and CDR2 (germline): KGHSH, LQKENI. The V segment lost 5 bases and the J segment 1 base; nucleotides outside the gene matches: 7. CDR3 sequence (DNA): TGTGCCAGCTCATTTGCGGGGGGAGATTCCTACGAGCAGTACTTC. Residues: CASSFAGGDSYEQYF.

V is TRBV5-1 and J is TRBJ2-1; no definite D call. Per germline, CDR1 SGHRS and CDR2 YFSETQ. The CDR3 loop spans 14 amino acids. Between the trimmed V and J ends, which lost 0 bases and 2 bases, there was a span of 6 bases. The CDR3 nucleotides read TGCGCCAGCAGCTTGGCCCTAGCCTACAATGAGCAGTTCTTC. Translation gives CASSLALAYNEQFF.

This clone was observed a few times. The V gene is TRBV19, the J gene TRBJ2-1; 9 bases agree with TRBD1. The junction had 10 bases not matched to a gene; V was cut back by 7 bases and J by 6 bases. Germline V gene sequence: CDR1 LNHDA, CDR2 SQIVND (reference sequence). CDR3 length: 15 amino acids. CDR3 coding DNA: TGTGCCAGTACCCCCGACAGGGGGAGTTCCAATGAGCAGTTCTTC. Amino acid sequence: CASTPDRGSSNEQFF.

The rearrangement links TRBV5-1 to TRBJ1-2; TRBD1 matches at 8 bases. The ends lost 4 bases at V and 4 bases at J; junction bases unmatched: 6. The CDR3 is made up of 14 amino acids. Germline values: CDR1 SGHRS, CDR2 YFSETQ. CDR3 residues: CASSHRQGSYGYTF. CDR3 nucleotide sequence: TGCGCCAGCAGCCACCGACAGGGGTCCTATGGCTACACCTTC.

This clone was seen a handful of times. The rearrangement joins TRBV6-5 to TRBJ2-7, with D tentatively TRBD1 (6 bases). The germline V and J ends were trimmed by 2 bases and 0 bases, with 11 bases remaining between them. Per the germline V gene, CDR1 is MNHEY and CDR2 is SVGAGI. This CDR3 region has 15 residues. Here the CDR3 DNA reads TGTGCCAGCAGTTACACAACAGGGAGCTCCTACGAGCAGTACTTC. Protein: CASSYTTGSSYEQYF.

This clone has only a few counts. The chain recombines TRBV28 with TRBJ1-4; 8 positions match TRBD1. Germline lookup yields CDR1 MDHEN and CDR2 SYDVKM. CDR3 length equals 15 residues. The trim removed 7 bases at V and 4 bases at J, leaving 8 bases unmatched. The DNA for the CDR3 is TGTGCCAGCACCACCGTCACAGGGGGTAATGAAAAACTGTTTTTT. It codes for CASTTVTGGNEKLFF.

By share, this clone ranks as medium-sized (0.01 to 0.1%). V usage is TRBV29-1 and J usage is TRBJ2-7; possible D gene TRBD1, 6 bases. V lost 1 base and J lost 5, with 15 bases in between. Germline V lookup: CDR1 SQVTM, CDR2 ANQGSEA. There are 14 residues in the CDR3. The CDR3 region has the DNA TGCAGCGTTGAAGTCCGGACAGACGTCCACGAGCAGTACTTC. Encoded protein: CSVEVRTDVHEQYF.

The chain has TRBV2 and TRBJ2-5; TRBD1 might be the D (5 bases). Germline CDR1 and CDR2: SNHLY and FYNNEI. CDR3 length: 13 amino acids. With 6 bases removed from V and 7 bases from J, the gap between germline ends came to 15 bases. CDR3 nucleotides: TGTGCCAGCAGGCCGTGGGGCTGGAGGACCCAGTACTTC. This gives the protein CASRPWGWRTQYF.

The sample holds a few counts of this clone. This sequence joins TRBV6-1 and TRBJ2-7, with a weak D call TRBD1 (6 bases). The V end lost 8 bases, the J end lost 1 base, and 15 bases lay between the germline ends. CDR3 length: 14 residues. Germline assignment: CDR1 MNHNS and CDR2 SASEGT. The DNA for the CDR3 is TGTGCCAGCCTCGTCGCAGGGGCTTCCTACGAGCAGTACTTC. It yields the protein CASLVAGASYEQYF.

CDR3 region: CASSTQTGRNEKLFF. CDR3 in DNA: TGTGCCAGCAGCACCCAGACAGGGAGGAATGAAAAACTGTTTTTT. This chain connects TRBV9 to TRBJ1-4; 7 positions match TRBD1. CDR3 length equals 15 residues. Germline lookup yields CDR1 SGDLS and CDR2 YYNGEE. Losses at the gene ends were 4 bases for V and 5 bases for J; bases not matched to a gene: 8.

The CDR3 is CASSLERGEKLFF. The CDR3 coding sequence is TGTGCCAGCAGCCTGGAAAGGGGGGAAAAACTGTTTTTT. The chain is built from TRBV11-1 and TRBJ1-4, with TRBD1 as a possible D gene (6 bases). The germline V and J ends were trimmed by 5 bases and 8 bases, with 12 bases remaining between them. The CDR3 consists of 13 residues. CDR1 SGHAT and CDR2 FQDESV come from the germline V gene (reference sequence).

The table lists this clone with a few counts. The chain links TRBV28 to TRBJ2-3; tentatively, D is TRBD2 (5 bases). Germline V CDR1 and CDR2: MDHEN, SYDVKM. The CDR3 totals 12 residues. Between the trimmed V and J ends, which lost 7 bases and 4 bases, there was a span of 9 bases. The CDR3: CASKAAADTQYF. CDR3 nucleotide sequence: TGTGCCAGCAAAGCAGCGGCAGATACGCAGTATTTT.

This clone was picked up a small number of times. This chain uses TRBV27 with TRBJ1-1; unclear D gene. CDR1 and CDR2 (germline): MNHEY, SMNVEV (reference sequence). Trimming removed 6 bases at V and 0 bases at J, with 14 bases between. This CDR3 has 15 residues. CDR3 amino acids: CASRITSVMNTEAFF. Here the CDR3 DNA reads TGTGCCAGCAGGATAACATCAGTCATGAACACTGAAGCTTTCTTT.

V and J are TRBV19 and TRBJ2-7; 8 bases fit TRBD2. The germline V gene has CDR1 LNHDA and CDR2 SQIVND (reference sequence). Trimming took 3 bases from V and 4 from J; bases not matched to a gene: 2. The CDR3 contains 13 residues. This chain's CDR3 is CASSIQREYEQYF. The CDR3 DNA sequence: TGTGCCAGTAGTATTCAGCGGGAGTACGAGCAGTACTTC.

This clone has a handful of counts. The chain uses TRBV5-4 and TRBJ2-1; possible D gene TRBD2, 6 bases. Germline CDR1 reads SGHNT; CDR2 reads YYREEE (reference sequence). Trimming took off 4 bases at V and 5 bases at J, with 13 bases between the two ends. This CDR3 is built from 14 residues. The CDR3 nucleotides read TGTGCCAGCAGCAGTAGACTAGTTGACAATGAGCAGTTCTTC. This codes for CASSSRLVDNEQFF.

This clone was counted between two and nine times. This chain links TRBV2 with TRBJ2-1, with TRBD2 matching 10 bases. J was trimmed by 12 bases and V by 11 bases; bases with no gene match: 7. The CDR3 totals 11 residues. Germline loops: CDR1 SNHLY, CDR2 FYNNEI. CDR3 bases: TGTGCCGGGGGGATAGCGGGAGGGCAGTTCTTC. Encoded protein: CAGGIAGGQFF.